The 30 T cell receptor beta chains reported below all come from one sample, sequenced in a study of vaccination and CD4 T cells after COVID-19. Stated treatment: approximately nine-day PBMC culture with coronavirus spike peptide pools or control peptides (ViraFEST assay). The assay that was used to sequence DNA from cultured CD4+ T cells was the Oncomine TCR Beta short-read assay. TCRdb recomputed calls from the PCR reads with MiXCR, one row per CDR3 protein. The table shows over 20,000 distinct CDR3 sequences, with about 40% occurring only once. For these receptors, no antigen is known. Sequencing was carried out using CD4+ T cells from blood, cultured in vitro. The receptors were gathered from a human donor who had recovered from COVID-19.

This chain uses TRBV29-1 with TRBJ1-5, with TRBD1 matching 7 bases. CDR1 SQVTM and CDR2 ANQGSEA come from the germline V gene. The trim removed 3 bases at V and 2 bases at J, leaving 7 bases unmatched. The length of the CDR3 is 15 residues. The CDR3 loop is CSVEEGAGGNQPQHF. DNA of the CDR3: TGCAGCGTTGAGGAGGGGGCGGGTGGCAATCAGCCCCAGCATTTT. Full variable domain (missing parts from reference TRBV29-1 and TRBJ1-5): SAVISQKPSRDICQRGTSLTIQCQVDSQVTMMFWYRQQPGQSLTLIATANQGSEATYESGFVIDKFPISRPNLTFSTLTVSNMSPEDSSIYLCSVEEGAGGNQPQHFGDGTRLSIL.

Only one count was recorded for this clonotype. J is TRBJ1-5 and V is TRBV29-1, with TRBD1 as a possible D gene (5 bases). This CDR3 region has 13 residues. The germline V and J ends were trimmed by 6 bases and 6 bases, with 15 bases remaining between them. Germline loops: CDR1 SQVTM, CDR2 ANQGSEA. The CDR3 loop is CSVETGVGQPQHF. CDR3 DNA sequence: TGCAGCGTGGAAACGGGGGTAGGTCAGCCCCAGCATTTT.

The V call is TRBV2, the J call TRBJ1-6; TRBD1 might be the D (5 bases). V lost 6 bases and J 8 bases, leaving 14 bases between the germline ends. The CDR3 is made up of 14 amino acids. CDR1 is SNHLY, CDR2 FYNNEI, per germline. CDR3 residues: CASRGEGWDSPLHF. The CDR3 DNA reads as TGTGCCAGCAGAGGGGAGGGATGGGATTCACCCCTCCACTTT.

This clonotype was recorded a few times. The genes are TRBV24-1 and TRBJ2-2, with no clear D. This CDR3 is 13 amino acids long. Germline-derived CDR1 and CDR2 are KGHDR and SFDVKD. V dropped 5 bases and J dropped 4 bases, with 7 bases sitting between them. The DNA of the CDR3 is TGTGCCACCAGTGTGCCGGGCACCGGGGAGCTGTTTTTT. Its protein product is CATSVPGTGELFF.

CDR3 sequence: CASSSRGYTSNSPLHF. The CDR3 bases are TGTGCCAGCAGCTCACGGGGCTACACTTCTAATTCACCCCTCCACTTT. The rearrangement joins TRBV6-1 to TRBJ1-6; tentatively, D is TRBD1 (5 bases). The CDR3 loop spans 16 amino acids. CDR1 and CDR2 from the germline V gene are MNHNS and SASEGT. Deletions cut 6 bases from V and 6 bases from J, with 18 bases between.

This clonotype showed up just a few times. The chain recombines TRBV24-1 with TRBJ1-5, with a weak D call TRBD1 (5 bases). Trimming cost V 2 bases and J 7 bases, with 14 bases left between them. The germline V gene has CDR1 KGHDR and CDR2 SFDVKD. The CDR3 length is 15 residues. This chain's CDR3 is CATSDSSGLGQPQHF. The CDR3 coding sequence is TGTGCCACCAGTGATTCATCAGGGCTCGGACAGCCCCAGCATTTT.

This chain joins TRBV19 and TRBJ1-5, with 7 positions matching TRBD1. V lost 6 bases, J lost 2 bases, and 7 bases stayed unmatched. Germline assignment: CDR1 LNHDA and CDR2 SQIVND (reference sequence). The CDR3 totals 15 residues. CDR3 in DNA: TGTGCCAGTAGAGATGGACAGGCCGGCAATCAGCCCCAGCATTTT. This translates into CASRDGQAGNQPQHF.

This clonotype turned up a few times. This chain connects TRBV7-2 to TRBJ2-5; the match to TRBD1 covers 7 bases. The V gene's germline CDR1 is SGHTA and CDR2 FQGNSA. The junction had 9 bases not matched to a gene; V was cut back by 5 bases and J by 3 bases. The CDR3 sequence is 15 residues long. The CDR3 DNA reads TGTGCCAGCAGCAGGGCCGGGACAGCTGAAGAGACCCAGTACTTC. Translated: CASSRAGTAEETQYF.

This sequence joins TRBV10-3 and TRBJ2-7; TRBD1 might be the D (6 bases). V lost 4 bases, J lost 0 bases, and 16 bases lay in between. CDR1 ENHRY and CDR2 SYGVKD come from the germline V gene. This CDR3 has 16 residues. The CDR3 region has the DNA TGTGCCATCAGTGCAGTCTCGACAGGAAGCTCCTACGAGCAGTACTTC. Encoded protein: CAISAVSTGSSYEQYF.

The genes are TRBV6-1 and TRBJ2-5; TRBD2 agrees at 8 bases. V was pared by 6 bases and J by 5 bases, with 5 bases of the junction left unmatched. The germline CDR1 and CDR2 sequences are MNHNS and SASEGT. The CDR3 extends over 13 amino acids. Written as DNA, the CDR3 is TGTGCCAGCAGCCTACGGGGGGGGGAGACCCAGTACTTC. It encodes CASSLRGGETQYF.

Worth noting for this clonotype: A read error may account for a junction end that differs from germline. The CDR3 here is CVSSSGTGVNQPQHF. The CDR3 DNA reads as TGTGTCAGCAGTTCCGGGACAGGGGTAAATCAGCCCCAGCATTTT. The chain links TRBV27 to TRBJ1-5; 10 nucleotides agree with TRBD1. Germline-derived CDR1 and CDR2 are MNHEY and SMNVEV (reference sequence). CDR3 size: 15 residues.

The rearrangement joins TRBV27 to TRBJ2-3; possible D gene TRBD2, 6 bases. Deletions cut 8 bases from V and 4 bases from J, with 19 bases between. CDR3 length: 15 residues. Germline V lookup: CDR1 MNHEY, CDR2 SMNVEV (reference sequence). The CDR3 coding sequence is TGTGCCAGCCGTTCTGGGGGGATCGGGTCAGATACGCAGTATTTT. Its translation is CASRSGGIGSDTQYF.

V is TRBV18 and J is TRBJ1-6; D not certain. This CDR3 has 13 residues. The germline V gene has CDR1 KGHSH and CDR2 LQKENI. V was pared by 7 bases and J by 4 bases, with 8 bases between. CDR3 DNA: TGTGCCAGCTACAAGGATTATAATTCACCCCTCCACTTT. Encoded protein: CASYKDYNSPLHF. The variable domain in full, completed from reference TRBV18 and TRBJ1-6, reads NAGVMQNPRHLVRRRGQEARLRCSPMKGHSHVYWYRQLPEEGLKFMVYLQKENIIDESGMPKERFSAEFPKEGPSILRIQQVVRGDSAAYFCASYKDYNSPLHFGNGTRLTVT.

This rearrangement joins TRBV2 to TRBJ1-2, with D hard to call. The CDR3 extends over 15 amino acids. V lost 0 bases and J 5 bases, leaving 13 bases between the germline ends. CDR1 and CDR2 (germline): SNHLY, FYNNEI. In DNA form, the CDR3 reads TGTGCCAGCAGTGAAGCTTCGGTGGGGAGGTATGGCTACACCTTC. As protein: CASSEASVGRYGYTF.

This clonotype came up a few times. The chain has TRBV6-2 or TRBV6-3 and TRBJ2-1, with 8 bases lining up with TRBD1. The junction had 9 bases not matched to a gene; V was cut back by 5 bases and J by 0 bases. There are 17 residues in the CDR3. Germline CDR1 is MNHEY and CDR2 is SVGEGT. The CDR3 spells CASSTPNRGSSYNEQFF. The CDR3 coding sequence is TGTGCCAGCAGTACTCCGAACAGGGGGAGCTCCTACAATGAGCAGTTCTTC.

The V and J genes are TRBV27 and TRBJ2-3, with D unresolved. Germline V gene sequence: CDR1 MNHEY, CDR2 SMNVEV (reference sequence). V was cut by 3 bases and J by 2 bases, with 9 bases left in between. The CDR3 spans 14 residues. The CDR3 DNA sequence: TGTGCCAGCAGTTTCCGACGGACCACAGATACGCAGTATTTT. Protein product: CASSFRRTTDTQYF.

The chain carries TRBV6-1 and TRBJ2-3; 9 nucleotides agree with TRBD2. Germline CDR1 and CDR2: MNHNS and SASEGT. The CDR3 is 15 residues long. V gave up 3 bases and J gave up 4 bases; unmatched junction bases: 5. CDR3 region: CASSDSGSLPDTQYF. Here the CDR3 DNA reads TGTGCCAGCAGTGATAGCGGGAGCCTCCCAGATACGCAGTATTTT.

The rearrangement uses TRBV7-2 and TRBJ1-1, with 7 bases aligning to TRBD1. The CDR3 totals 17 residues. The V and J ends lost 1 base and 3 bases, in that order; junction bases with no gene match: 11. Germline CDR1 reads SGHTA; CDR2 reads FQGNSA. The CDR3 DNA is TGTGCCAGCAGCTTAGACCCCAACAGGGGTTGGCACACTGAAGCTTTCTTT. This gives the protein CASSLDPNRGWHTEAFF.

V usage is TRBV20-1 and J usage is TRBJ2-5; 8 positions match TRBD2. Germline V gene lookup returns CDR1 DFQATT and CDR2 SNEGSKA (reference sequence). Losses at the gene ends were 2 bases for V and 2 bases for J; bases not matched to a gene: 4. The CDR3 totals 14 residues. CDR3 in DNA: TGCAGTGCTAGACCTAGCGGGCGGCAAGAGACCCAGTACTTC. Translated, it gives CSARPSGRQETQYF.

This clonotype has only a few counts. The chain is built from TRBV20-1 and TRBJ1-2, with 10 bases aligning to TRBD1. The CDR3 consists of 15 residues. Germline values: CDR1 DFQATT, CDR2 SNEGSKA (reference sequence). V gave up 2 bases and J gave up 8 bases; unmatched junction bases: 11. The CDR3 DNA is TGCAGTGCTAGAAAATCGGACAGGGGGTTTTGGGGCTACACCTTC. This sequence encodes CSARKSDRGFWGYTF.

Only a few counts were recorded for this clonotype. This chain connects TRBV6-1 to TRBJ1-5, with a possible D match to TRBD1 (6 bases). Deletions cut 0 bases from V and 6 bases from J, with 15 bases between. Germline V gene sequence: CDR1 MNHNS, CDR2 SASEGT. The CDR3 consists of 16 residues. CDR3 nucleotide sequence: TGTGCCAGCAGTGAAGCAGGGGGGGGTGTCGGTCAGCCCCAGCATTTT. It yields the protein CASSEAGGGVGQPQHF.

The chain is built from TRBV28 and TRBJ1-2; weak D call: TRBD1 (6 bases). The CDR3 extends over 15 amino acids. CDR1 is MDHEN and CDR2 is SYDVKM in the germline V gene. Trimming left V 2 bases short and J 4 bases short, with 14 bases between. The CDR3 sequence is CASSLGGADPYGYTF. Written as DNA, the CDR3 is TGTGCCAGCAGTTTAGGGGGGGCAGACCCCTATGGCTACACCTTC.

In DNA, the CDR3 is TGCAGCGTCTCCCCGGGACAGGGGGTATATACTGAAGCTTTCTTT. Residues: CSVSPGQGVYTEAFF. The V call is TRBV29-1, the J call TRBJ1-1; 11 positions agree with TRBD1. The germline gives CDR1 SQVTM, CDR2 ANQGSEA. The V and J ends lost 6 bases and 5 bases, in that order; junction bases with no gene match: 11. CDR3 length equals 15 residues.

The rearrangement uses TRBV7-6 and TRBJ2-5; 7 nucleotides match TRBD1. The CDR3 has 17 residues. CDR1 is SGHVS and CDR2 is FNYEAQ in the germline V gene. V dropped 1 base and J dropped 7; count of bases not matched to a gene: 15. The CDR3 here is CASSLVALMDRSGTQYF. DNA for the CDR3: TGTGCCAGCAGCTTAGTTGCCCTGATGGACAGGTCGGGGACCCAGTACTTC.

This clonotype appeared a few times. This CDR3 reads CSARGGGRAYNEQFF. The DNA for the CDR3 is TGCAGTGCTAGAGGGGGCGGGAGGGCCTACAATGAGCAGTTCTTC. The V and J genes are TRBV20-1 and TRBJ2-1, with 9 bases fitting TRBD2. J gave up 2 bases and V 1 base, and 3 bases lay outside the gene matches. The CDR3 runs 15 residues. Germline-derived CDR1 and CDR2 are DFQATT and SNEGSKA (reference sequence).

The table lists this clonotype with a few counts. V usage is TRBV7-2 and J usage is TRBJ2-1; D remains ambiguous. V lost 3 bases and J lost 5, with 8 bases in between. Germline V gives CDR1 SGHTA, CDR2 FQGNSA. The length of the CDR3 is 13 residues. CDR3 residues: CASSFSTNNEQFF. The CDR3 coding sequence is TGTGCCAGCAGCTTTTCAACCAACAATGAGCAGTTCTTC.

The chain employs TRBV10-3 and TRBJ2-7; the D is unclear. CDR3 length: 11 residues. Trimming took off 10 bases at V and 3 bases at J, with 10 bases between the two ends. The germline V gene has CDR1 ENHRY and CDR2 SYGVKD. Here the CDR3 reads CATHGGYEQYF. In DNA, the CDR3 is TGTGCCACACACGGCGGCTACGAGCAGTACTTC.

In its sample, this clonotype was seen once. The rearrangement uses TRBV6-5 and TRBJ2-3; TRBD2 is a possible D gene (5 bases). Per the germline V gene, CDR1 is MNHEY and CDR2 is SVGAGI. The CDR3 covers 15 residues. The V end was cut by 2 bases, the J end by 0 bases, with 9 bases between. The CDR3 protein is CASSYRGLSTDTQYF. The DNA for the CDR3 is TGTGCCAGCAGTTACCGAGGGTTAAGCACAGATACGCAGTATTTT.

This clonotype was seen a few times. V and J are TRBV6-1 and TRBJ1-1; D is ambiguous. Trimming pared 5 bases from V and 8 bases from J, leaving 12 bases between. Germline V gene lookup returns CDR1 MNHNS and CDR2 SASEGT. This CDR3 is 12 amino acids long. CDR3 sequence reads: CASSPTWREAFF. In DNA, the CDR3 is TGTGCCAGCAGTCCCACATGGAGGGAAGCTTTCTTT.

The CDR3 region is CASSYGDYNSPLHF. The CDR3 DNA sequence: TGTGCCAGCAGTTACGGGGACTATAATTCACCCCTCCACTTT. This chain joins TRBV6-5 and TRBJ1-6; no reliable D call. Germline CDR1 MNHEY, CDR2 SVGAGI. V lost 2 bases to trimming and J lost 3 bases, with 5 bases between them. The CDR3 covers 14 residues.